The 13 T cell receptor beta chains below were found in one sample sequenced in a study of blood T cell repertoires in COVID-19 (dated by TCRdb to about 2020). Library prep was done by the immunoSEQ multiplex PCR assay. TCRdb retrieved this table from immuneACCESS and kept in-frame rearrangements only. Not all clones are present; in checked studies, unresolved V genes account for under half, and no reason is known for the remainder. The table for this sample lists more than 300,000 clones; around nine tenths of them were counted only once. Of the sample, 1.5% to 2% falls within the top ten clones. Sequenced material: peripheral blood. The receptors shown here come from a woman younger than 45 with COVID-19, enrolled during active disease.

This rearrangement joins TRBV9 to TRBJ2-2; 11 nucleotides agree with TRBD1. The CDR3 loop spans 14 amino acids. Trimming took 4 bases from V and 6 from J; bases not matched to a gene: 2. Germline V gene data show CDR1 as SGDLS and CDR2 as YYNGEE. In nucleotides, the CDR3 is TGTGCCAGCAGCACGGACAGGGGGCCCGGGGAGCTGTTTTTT. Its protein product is CASSTDRGPGELFF.

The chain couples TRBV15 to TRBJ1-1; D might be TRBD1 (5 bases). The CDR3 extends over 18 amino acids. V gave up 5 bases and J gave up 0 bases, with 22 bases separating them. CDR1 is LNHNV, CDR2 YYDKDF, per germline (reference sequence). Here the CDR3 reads CATSPPHRDWRMNTEAFF. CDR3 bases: TGTGCCACCAGCCCCCCCCACCGGGACTGGAGGATGAACACTGAAGCTTTCTTT.

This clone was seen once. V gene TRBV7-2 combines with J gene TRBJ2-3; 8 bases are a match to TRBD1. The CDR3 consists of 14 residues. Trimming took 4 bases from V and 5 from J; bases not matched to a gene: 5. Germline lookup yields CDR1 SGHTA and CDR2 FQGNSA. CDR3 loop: CASSSQGAVDTQYF. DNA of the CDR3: TGTGCCAGCAGCTCCCAGGGGGCCGTAGATACGCAGTATTTT.

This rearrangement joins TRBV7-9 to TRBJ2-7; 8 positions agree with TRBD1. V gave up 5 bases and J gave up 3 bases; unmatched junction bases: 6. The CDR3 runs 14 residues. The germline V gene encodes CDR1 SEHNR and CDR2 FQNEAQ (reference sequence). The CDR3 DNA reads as TGTGCCAGCAGCCGCGGACAGGGAATCTACGAGCAGTACTTC. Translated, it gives CASSRGQGIYEQYF. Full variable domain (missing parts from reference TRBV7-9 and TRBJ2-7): DTGVSQNPRHKITKRGQNVTFRCDPISEHNRLYWYRQTLGQGPEFLTYFQNEAQLEKSRLLSDRFSAERPKGSFSTLEIQRTEQGDSAMYLCASSRGQGIYEQYFGPGTRLTVT.

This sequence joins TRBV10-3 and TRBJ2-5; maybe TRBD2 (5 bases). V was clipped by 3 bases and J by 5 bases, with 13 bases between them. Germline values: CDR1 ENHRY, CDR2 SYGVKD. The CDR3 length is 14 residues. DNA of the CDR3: TGTGCCATCAGTGATTCGGGGAGCCGGGAGACCCAGTACTTC. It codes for CAISDSGSRETQYF.

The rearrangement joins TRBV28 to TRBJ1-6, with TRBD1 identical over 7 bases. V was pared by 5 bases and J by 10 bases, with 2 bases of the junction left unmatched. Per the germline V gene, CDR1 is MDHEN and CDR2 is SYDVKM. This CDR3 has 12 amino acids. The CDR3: CASSNRGSPLHF. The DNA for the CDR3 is TGTGCCAGCAGTAACAGGGGCTCACCCCTCCACTTT.

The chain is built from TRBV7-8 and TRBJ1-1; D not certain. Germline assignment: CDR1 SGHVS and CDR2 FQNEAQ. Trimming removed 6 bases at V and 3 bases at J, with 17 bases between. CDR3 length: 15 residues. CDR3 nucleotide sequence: TGTGCCAGCAGTTTCGCATCTACCTTGGACACTGAAGCTTTCTTT. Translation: CASSFASTLDTEAFF.

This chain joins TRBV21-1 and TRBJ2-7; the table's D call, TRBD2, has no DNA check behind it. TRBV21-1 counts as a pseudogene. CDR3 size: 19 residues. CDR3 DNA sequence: TGTGCCAGCAGCACCGAACCGGGACTCCTTATCCTCCACTCCTACGAGCAGTACTTC. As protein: CASSTEPGLLILHSYEQYF.

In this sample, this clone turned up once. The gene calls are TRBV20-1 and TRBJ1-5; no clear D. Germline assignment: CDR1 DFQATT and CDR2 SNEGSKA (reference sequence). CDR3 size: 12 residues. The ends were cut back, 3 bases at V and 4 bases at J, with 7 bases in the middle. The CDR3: CSASGGNQPQHF. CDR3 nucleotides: TGCAGTGCTAGTGGAGGTAATCAGCCCCAGCATTTT.

CDR3 DNA: TGTGCCAGTAGCCTAACCTTCCAGGGTGCTGGAAACACCATATATTTT. This gives the protein CASSLTFQGAGNTIYF. The chain joins TRBV19 to TRBJ1-3; possible D gene TRBD1, 5 bases. Trimming stripped 6 bases from V and 2 bases from J, with 17 bases between. Germline CDR1 LNHDA, CDR2 SQIVND (reference sequence). The CDR3 is made up of 16 amino acids.

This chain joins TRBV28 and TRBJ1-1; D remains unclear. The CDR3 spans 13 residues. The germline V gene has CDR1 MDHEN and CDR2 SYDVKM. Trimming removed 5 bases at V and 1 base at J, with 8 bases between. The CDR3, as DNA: TGTGCCAGCAGTATATCACAGAACACTGAAGCTTTCTTT. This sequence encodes CASSISQNTEAFF.

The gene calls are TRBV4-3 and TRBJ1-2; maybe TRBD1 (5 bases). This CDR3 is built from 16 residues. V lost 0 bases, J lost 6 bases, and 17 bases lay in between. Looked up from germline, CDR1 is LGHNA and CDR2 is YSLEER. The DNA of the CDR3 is TGCGCCAGCAGCCAAGACGTTGGGGGAGGGGAGAATGGCTACACCTTC. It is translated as CASSQDVGGGENGYTF.

CDR3 nucleotides: TGTGCCAGCAGCTTACCCAAGGGAGGTTCTGAAGCTTTCTTT. Its translation: CASSLPKGGSEAFF. V and J are TRBV7-9 and TRBJ1-1; D is unclear. Trimming pared 2 bases from V and 6 bases from J, leaving 13 bases between. The CDR3 contains 14 residues. Germline CDR1 and CDR2: SEHNR and FQNEAQ (reference sequence).